Following are 3 T cell receptor beta chains from one sample sequenced in a study of T cells in localized non-small cell lung cancer. The table came from immunoSEQ multiplex PCR; TCRdb's copy has only in-frame clones and leaves some out. The table has around 39,000 clones, around nine tenths seen once. Sequencing was performed on peripheral blood, taken before any cancer treatment. These receptors all stem from a woman aged 40 to 75 with stage I lung adenocarcinoma.

The chain combines TRBV28 with TRBJ2-6; the D call may be TRBD1 or TRBD2 (5 bases each). This CDR3 region has 17 residues. Germline-derived CDR1 and CDR2 are MDHEN and SYDVKM. V was clipped by 5 bases and J by 5 bases, with 19 bases between them. CDR3 protein: CASSPRDGRARANVLTF. DNA of the CDR3: TGTGCCAGCAGTCCTCGGGACGGACGAGCTAGGGCCAACGTCCTGACTTTC.

The chain carries TRBV28 and TRBJ1-5, with TRBD1 matching over 8 bases. The CDR3 is made up of 17 amino acids. Germline assignment: CDR1 MDHEN and CDR2 SYDVKM. V shed 5 bases, J shed 6 bases, and the junction held 15 bases outside the gene matches. Written as DNA, the CDR3 is TGTGCCAGCAGTCTCAGACAGGGGTTAAAACATCCTCAGCCCCAGCATTTT. Residues: CASSLRQGLKHPQPQHF.

The chain is built from TRBV19 and TRBJ1-5; a weak D match, TRBD1 (5 bases). V was pared by 7 bases and J by 2 bases, with 12 bases between. Germline values: CDR1 LNHDA, CDR2 SQIVND (reference sequence). This CDR3 is 14 amino acids long. The CDR3 region is CASNPGWGNQPQHF. CDR3 nucleotides: TGTGCCAGTAATCCAGGGTGGGGCAATCAGCCCCAGCATTTT.